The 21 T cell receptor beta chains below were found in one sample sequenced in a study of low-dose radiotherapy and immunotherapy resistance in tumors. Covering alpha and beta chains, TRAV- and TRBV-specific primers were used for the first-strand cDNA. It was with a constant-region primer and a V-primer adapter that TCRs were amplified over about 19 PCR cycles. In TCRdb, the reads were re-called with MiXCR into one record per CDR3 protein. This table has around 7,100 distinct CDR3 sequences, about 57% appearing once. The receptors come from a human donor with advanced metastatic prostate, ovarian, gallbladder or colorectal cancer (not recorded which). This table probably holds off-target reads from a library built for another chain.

This CDR3 reads CSVEEGSGGYTF. CDR3 DNA sequence: TGCAGCGTTGAGGAGGGTTCAGGTGGCTACACCTTC. The chain uses TRBV29-1 and TRBJ1-2; D is uncertain. V was shortened by 3 bases and J by 7 bases, with 12 bases between the two germline ends. The CDR3 totals 12 residues. Germline V CDR1 and CDR2: SQVTM, ANQGSEA.

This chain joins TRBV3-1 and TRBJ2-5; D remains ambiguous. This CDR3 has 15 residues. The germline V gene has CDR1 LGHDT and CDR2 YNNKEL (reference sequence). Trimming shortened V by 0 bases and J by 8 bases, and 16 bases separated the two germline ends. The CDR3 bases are TGTGCCAGCAGCCAAGAGTCCCGGGCATTAGGCACCCAGTACTTC. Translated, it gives CASSQESRALGTQYF.

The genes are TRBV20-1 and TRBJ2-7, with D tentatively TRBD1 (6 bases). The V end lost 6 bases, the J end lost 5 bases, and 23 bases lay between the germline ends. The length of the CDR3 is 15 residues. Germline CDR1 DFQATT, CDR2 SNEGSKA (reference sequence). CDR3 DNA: TGCAGTGCCGCTGGGCCAACAGGGAAGGAAAACGAGCAGTACTTC. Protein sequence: CSAAGPTGKENEQYF.

CDR3 sequence reads: CASRRLAGGSSTDTQYF. The CDR3 region has the DNA TGTGCCAGCAGGAGACTAGCGGGGGGCTCTAGCACAGATACGCAGTATTTT. The chain couples TRBV2 to TRBJ2-3, with 13 bases aligning to TRBD2. Unmatched junction bases numbered 6, after V lost 6 bases and J lost 0 bases. From germline, CDR1 is SNHLY and CDR2 FYNNEI. This CDR3 is 17 amino acids long.

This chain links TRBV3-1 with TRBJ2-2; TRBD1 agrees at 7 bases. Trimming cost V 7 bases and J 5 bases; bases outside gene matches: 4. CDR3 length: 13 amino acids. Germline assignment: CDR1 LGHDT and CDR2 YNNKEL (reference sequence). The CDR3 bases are TGTGCCAGCACCGGACAGGTTACCGGGGAGCTGTTTTTT. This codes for CASTGQVTGELFF. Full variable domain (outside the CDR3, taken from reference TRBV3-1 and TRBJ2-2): DTAVSQTPKYLVTQMGNDKSIKCEQNLGHDTMYWYKQDSKKFLKIMFSYNNKELIINETVPNRFSPKSPDKAHLNLHINSLELGDSAVYFCASTGQVTGELFFGEGSRLTVL.

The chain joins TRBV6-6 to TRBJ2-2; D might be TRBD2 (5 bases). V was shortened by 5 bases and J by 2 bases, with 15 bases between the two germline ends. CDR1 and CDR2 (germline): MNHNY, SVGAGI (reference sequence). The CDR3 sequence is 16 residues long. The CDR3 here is CASSPPAAGNTGELFF. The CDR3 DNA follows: TGTGCCAGCAGTCCCCCGGCGGCGGGTAACACCGGGGAGCTGTTTTTT.

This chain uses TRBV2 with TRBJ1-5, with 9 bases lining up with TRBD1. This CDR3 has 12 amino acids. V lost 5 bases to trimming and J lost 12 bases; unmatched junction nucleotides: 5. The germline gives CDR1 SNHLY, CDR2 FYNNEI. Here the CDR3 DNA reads TGTGCCAGCAGTAAGGACAGGGGTGGCCAGCATTTT. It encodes CASSKDRGGQHF.

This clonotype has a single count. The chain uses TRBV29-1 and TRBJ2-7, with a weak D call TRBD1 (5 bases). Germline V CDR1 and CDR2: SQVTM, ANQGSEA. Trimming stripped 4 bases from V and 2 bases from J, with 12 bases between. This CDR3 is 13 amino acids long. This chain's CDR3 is CSVGGGLTYEQYF. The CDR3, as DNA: TGCAGCGTTGGGGGCGGCCTTACCTACGAGCAGTACTTC.

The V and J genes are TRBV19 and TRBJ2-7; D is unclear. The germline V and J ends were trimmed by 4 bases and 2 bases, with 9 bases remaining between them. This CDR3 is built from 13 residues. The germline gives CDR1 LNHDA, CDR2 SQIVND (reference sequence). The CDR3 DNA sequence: TGTGCCAGTAGTACCCTACCTCCCTACGAGCAGTACTTC. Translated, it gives CASSTLPPYEQYF.

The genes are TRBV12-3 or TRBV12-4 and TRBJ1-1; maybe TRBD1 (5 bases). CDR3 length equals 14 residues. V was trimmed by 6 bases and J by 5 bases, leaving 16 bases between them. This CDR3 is CASSTPGGETEAFF. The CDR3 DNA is TGTGCCAGCAGCACCCCGGGGGGGGAGACTGAAGCTTTCTTT.

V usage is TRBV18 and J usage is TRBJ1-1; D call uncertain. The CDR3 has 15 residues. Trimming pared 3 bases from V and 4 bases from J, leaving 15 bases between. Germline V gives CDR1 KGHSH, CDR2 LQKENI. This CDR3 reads CASSPLWGIGTEAFF. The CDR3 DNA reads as TGTGCCAGCTCACCCCTCTGGGGTATCGGCACTGAAGCTTTCTTT.

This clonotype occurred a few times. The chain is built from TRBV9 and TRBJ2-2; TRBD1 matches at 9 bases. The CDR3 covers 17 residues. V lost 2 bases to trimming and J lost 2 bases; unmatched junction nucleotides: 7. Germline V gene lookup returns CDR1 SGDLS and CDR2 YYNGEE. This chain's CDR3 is CASSVDGQGYNTGELFF. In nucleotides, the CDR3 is TGTGCCAGCAGCGTGGACGGACAGGGGTATAACACCGGGGAGCTGTTTTTT.

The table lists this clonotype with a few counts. The CDR3 spells CASRRGRFLNEQFF. The DNA for the CDR3 is TGTGCCAGCCGTCGGGGGCGTTTCCTCAATGAGCAGTTCTTC. V and J are TRBV13 and TRBJ2-1; D tentatively fits TRBD1 or TRBD2 (6 bases each). The CDR3 runs 14 residues. Germline assignment: CDR1 PRHDT and CDR2 FYEKMQ (reference sequence). V lost 8 bases, J lost 6 bases, and 17 bases lay in between.

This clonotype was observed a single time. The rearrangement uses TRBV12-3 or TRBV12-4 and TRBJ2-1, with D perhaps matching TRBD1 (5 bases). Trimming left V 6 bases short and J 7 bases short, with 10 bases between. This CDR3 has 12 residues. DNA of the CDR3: TGTGCCAGCAGAGCACAGGCGAATGAGCAGTTCTTC. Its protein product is CASRAQANEQFF.

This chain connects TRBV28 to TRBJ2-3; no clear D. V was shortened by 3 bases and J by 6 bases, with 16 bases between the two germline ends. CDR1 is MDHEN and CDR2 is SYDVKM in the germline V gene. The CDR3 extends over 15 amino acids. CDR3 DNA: TGTGCCAGCAGTTTGGGCCGTGGCTTAGCCGATACGCAGTATTTT. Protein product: CASSLGRGLADTQYF.

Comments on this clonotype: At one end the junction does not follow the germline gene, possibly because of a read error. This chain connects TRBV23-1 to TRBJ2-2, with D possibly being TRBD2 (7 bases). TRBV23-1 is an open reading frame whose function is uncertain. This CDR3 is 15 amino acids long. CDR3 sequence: CASSQKDSRSGKLFF. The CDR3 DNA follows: TGCGCCAGCAGTCAGAAGGACAGCCGAAGCGGGAAGCTGTTTTTT.

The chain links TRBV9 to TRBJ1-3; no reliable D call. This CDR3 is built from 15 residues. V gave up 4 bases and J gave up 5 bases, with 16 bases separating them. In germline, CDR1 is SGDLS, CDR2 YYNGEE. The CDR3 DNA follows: TGTGCCAGCAGCTCCGGCGGACCCGCGAGAAACACCATATATTTT. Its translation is CASSSGGPARNTIYF.

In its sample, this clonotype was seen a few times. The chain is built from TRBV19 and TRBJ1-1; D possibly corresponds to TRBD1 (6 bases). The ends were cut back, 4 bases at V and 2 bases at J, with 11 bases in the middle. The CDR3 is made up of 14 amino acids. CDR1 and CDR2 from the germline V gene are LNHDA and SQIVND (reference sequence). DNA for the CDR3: TGTGCCAGTAGTAAACAGGGCGGTAACACTGAAGCTTTCTTT. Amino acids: CASSKQGGNTEAFF.

The CDR3 region is CATTRDHYEQYF. The CDR3 DNA sequence: TGTGCCACCACGCGGGACCACTACGAGCAGTACTTC. The chain uses TRBV10-3 and TRBJ2-7, with D perhaps matching TRBD2 (6 bases). Germline CDR1 and CDR2: ENHRY and SYGVKD. The CDR3 spans 12 residues. V gave up 10 bases and J gave up 3 bases, with 13 bases separating them.

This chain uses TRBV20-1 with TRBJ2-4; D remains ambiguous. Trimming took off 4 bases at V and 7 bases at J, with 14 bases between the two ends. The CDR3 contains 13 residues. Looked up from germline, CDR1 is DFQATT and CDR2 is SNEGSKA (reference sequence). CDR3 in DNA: TGCAGTGCTACCTTGATAGCCGGGAACATTCAGTACTTC. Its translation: CSATLIAGNIQYF.

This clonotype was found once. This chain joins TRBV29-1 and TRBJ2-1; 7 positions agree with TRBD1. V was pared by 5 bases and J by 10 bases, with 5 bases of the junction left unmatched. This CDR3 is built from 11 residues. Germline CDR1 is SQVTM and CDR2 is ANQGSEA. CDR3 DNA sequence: TGCAGCGTTAAGGGGGCCGGGGAGCAGTTCTTC. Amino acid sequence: CSVKGAGEQFF.